Below are 21 T cell receptor beta chains sequenced from a single sample in a study of cytomegalovirus exposure and HLA in healthy donors. A multiplex PCR was run with 60 Vbeta primers and 13 Jbeta primers. Method: immunoSEQ multiplex PCR; TCRdb's copy keeps in-frame clones and lacks some. The table has fewer than 110,000 clones, about 74% seen once. The sequencing input was PBMCs. These receptors came from a woman aged 40 to 50 in good health and CMV-seropositive.

This clone appeared a single time. The V and J genes are TRBV13 and TRBJ1-1; tentatively, D is TRBD1 (6 bases). Between the trimmed V and J ends, which lost 5 bases and 0 bases, there was a span of 13 bases. This CDR3 has 15 residues. Germline CDR1 reads PRHDT; CDR2 reads FYEKMQ (reference sequence). The CDR3 nucleotides read TGTGCCAGCAGCATGGGACAAACGATGAACACTGAAGCTTTCTTT. Protein product: CASSMGQTMNTEAFF.

In this sample, this clone turned up once. V usage is TRBV7-8 and J usage is TRBJ1-1; D is unclear. V gave up 3 bases and J gave up 4 bases, with 15 bases separating them. This CDR3 has 15 amino acids. The germline V gene encodes CDR1 SGHVS and CDR2 FQNEAQ. CDR3 sequence: CASSLVTIGSTEAFF. CDR3 DNA: TGTGCCAGCAGCTTGGTTACCATAGGGAGCACTGAAGCTTTCTTT.

V gene TRBV6-5 combines with J gene TRBJ2-1, with D maybe TRBD1 (6 bases). Deletions cut 6 bases from V and 6 bases from J, with 15 bases between. Germline values: CDR1 MNHEY, CDR2 SVGAGI. CDR3 size: 14 residues. The CDR3 DNA reads TGTGCCAGCAGCCCCCGGACAGCCACCAATGAGCAGTTCTTC. Amino acids: CASSPRTATNEQFF.

The rearrangement joins TRBV30 to TRBJ1-6; D uncertain. CDR1 GTSNPN and CDR2 SVGIG come from the germline V gene (reference sequence). CDR3 size: 13 residues. V lost 3 bases, J lost 9 bases, and 12 bases lay in between. The CDR3 bases are TGTGCCTGGAGAGTTTTTGAGGGTTCACCCCTCCACTTT. This codes for CAWRVFEGSPLHF.

J is TRBJ1-1 and V is TRBV10-2, with 8 nucleotides matching TRBD1. The CDR3 sequence is 15 residues long. V was pared by 4 bases and J by 0 bases, with 4 bases of the junction left unmatched. Germline assignment: CDR1 WSHSY and CDR2 SAAADI. CDR3 nucleotide sequence: TGCGCCAGCAGTGGTACAGGGGGACTGAACACTGAAGCTTTCTTT. The encoded protein is CASSGTGGLNTEAFF.

This rearrangement joins TRBV25-1 to TRBJ1-2; TRBD1 aligns across 12 bases. V lost 8 bases, J lost 1 base, and 8 bases stayed unmatched. The CDR3 is 16 amino acids. CDR1 is MGHDK and CDR2 is SYGVNS in the germline V gene. The CDR3 DNA sequence: TGTGCCAGCTCCTACGGGGACAGGGGGCATAACTATGGCTACACCTTC. Its translation: CASSYGDRGHNYGYTF.

The sample holds one count of this clone. The chain carries TRBV6-6 and TRBJ1-3; 8 bases are a match to TRBD1. V was clipped by 5 bases and J by 4 bases; unmatched bases: 7. From germline, CDR1 is MNHNY and CDR2 SVGAGI (reference sequence). The CDR3 is made up of 15 amino acids. CDR3 sequence (DNA): TGTGCCAGCAGTGGGACAGGCCTCTCCGGAAACACCATATATTTT. Its translation is CASSGTGLSGNTIYF.

This clone was counted a few times. Other DNA sequences in this sample translate to the same CDR3. This chain links TRBV5-4 with TRBJ1-2, with D possibly being TRBD1 (6 bases). V lost 2 bases and J lost 3, with 8 bases in between. CDR1 and CDR2 (germline): SGHNT, YYREEE (reference sequence). The length of the CDR3 is 13 residues. The CDR3 sequence: CASSLAGDYGYTF. The CDR3, as DNA: TGTGCCAGCAGCTTAGCAGGGGACTATGGCTACACCTTC.

This chain connects TRBV5-1 to TRBJ2-1; 9 bases are shared with TRBD2. Germline-derived CDR1 and CDR2 are SGHRS and YFSETQ. CDR3 length: 15 residues. V shed 3 bases, J shed 7 bases, and the junction held 8 bases outside the gene matches. The CDR3 is CASSSLAGGPNEQFF. CDR3 DNA: TGCGCCAGCAGCTCCCTCGCGGGGGGGCCAAATGAGCAGTTCTTC.

This chain uses TRBV11-2 with TRBJ2-3; 7 bases fit TRBD1. The CDR3 spans 16 residues. Trimming at V came to 1 base and at J to 2 bases, leaving 6 bases not matched to a gene. Germline CDR1 is SGHAT and CDR2 is FQNNGV. The CDR3 DNA reads as TGTGCCAGCAGCTTAGGTACAGGGGAAGTCACAGATACGCAGTATTTT. Translation: CASSLGTGEVTDTQYF.

The chain joins TRBV19 to TRBJ1-5, with 9 bases aligning to TRBD1. The V gene end was trimmed by 3 bases and the J gene end by 6 bases; junction bases not matched to a gene: 9. CDR1 LNHDA and CDR2 SQIVND come from the germline V gene (reference sequence). The CDR3 loop spans 16 amino acids. The CDR3 DNA reads as TGTGCCAGTAGTATCTGGGGACAGGGTATGGGTCAGCCCCAGCATTTT. Amino acids: CASSIWGQGMGQPQHF.

The V call is TRBV5-4, the J call TRBJ1-6; D may be TRBD1 (6 bases). V was cut by 2 bases and J by 4 bases, with 19 bases left in between. CDR1 is SGHNT and CDR2 is YYREEE in the germline V gene (reference sequence). The CDR3 is 18 amino acids. The CDR3 bases are TGTGCCAGCAGCTTAAAACAGGGAAGTGGTAATTATAATTCACCCCTCCACTTT. Residues: CASSLKQGSGNYNSPLHF.

V and J are TRBV30 and TRBJ1-3, with D possibly matching TRBD1 (5 bases). The V and J ends lost 5 bases and 4 bases respectively, with 9 bases between them. Germline V gene lookup returns CDR1 GTSNPN and CDR2 SVGIG (reference sequence). The CDR3 extends over 12 amino acids. The CDR3 region is CAWDSTGNTIYF. CDR3 bases: TGTGCCTGGGACAGTACAGGAAACACCATATATTTT.

V gene TRBV7-2 combines with J gene TRBJ2-1, with D uncertain. The germline V gene has CDR1 SGHTA and CDR2 FQGNSA. V shed 1 base and J shed 2 bases, with 9 bases lying between them. There are 15 residues in the CDR3. The CDR3 protein is CASSLERRTYNEQFF. CDR3 DNA: TGTGCCAGCAGCTTAGAACGGCGGACCTACAATGAGCAGTTCTTC.

This clone was observed a single time. The chain recombines TRBV10-3 with TRBJ2-5, with D perhaps matching TRBD1 (6 bases). The CDR3 loop spans 13 amino acids. Per germline, CDR1 ENHRY and CDR2 SYGVKD. V dropped 7 bases and J dropped 2 bases, with 11 bases sitting between them. CDR3 DNA: TGTGCCATCAAGGACAGCGTTCAAGAGACCCAGTACTTC. Its translation is CAIKDSVQETQYF.

The rearrangement joins TRBV10-3 to TRBJ1-2; 8 nucleotides align to TRBD1. The CDR3 is 14 amino acids. The ends lost 3 bases at V and 5 bases at J; junction bases unmatched: 5. Germline V gene data show CDR1 as ENHRY and CDR2 as SYGVKD. The CDR3 DNA follows: TGTGCCATCAGTGATTCCGGGACAGGATATGGCTACACCTTC. Translating gives CAISDSGTGYGYTF.

This clone was picked up a small number of times. The V and J genes are TRBV27 and TRBJ1-5; a possible D gene is TRBD1 (5 bases). Germline V gives CDR1 MNHEY, CDR2 SMNVEV (reference sequence). CDR3 length: 18 residues. Trimming removed 5 bases from V and 0 bases from J, with 20 bases in between. CDR3 in DNA: TGTGCCAGCAGTCCGATCTTAGACAGCAGTTATAGCAATCAGCCCCAGCATTTT. This translates into CASSPILDSSYSNQPQHF.

The J gene is TRBJ2-5, the V gene TRBV7-2; 7 positions match TRBD2. The germline gives CDR1 SGHTA, CDR2 FQGNSA. The CDR3 runs 14 residues. V lost 1 base, J lost 4 bases, and 3 bases stayed unmatched. The chain's CDR3 is CASSLVRGGETQYF. CDR3 coding DNA: TGTGCCAGCAGCTTAGTCCGCGGGGGAGAGACCCAGTACTTC.

The table lists this clone with a few counts. This chain joins TRBV4-3 and TRBJ2-7; 10 positions match TRBD2. The CDR3 has 15 residues. J was trimmed by 4 bases and V by 4 bases; bases with no gene match: 7. CDR1 and CDR2 from the germline V gene are LGHNA and YSLEER. The CDR3 bases are TGCGCCAGCAGCCGGTCGACTAGCGGGCCTTACGAGCAGTACTTC. It yields the protein CASSRSTSGPYEQYF.

This clone was counted a single time. The chain joins TRBV7-2 to TRBJ2-1; TRBD2 matches at 10 bases. The germline CDR1 and CDR2 sequences are SGHTA and FQGNSA. There are 15 residues in the CDR3. V trimming: 1 base; J trimming: 8 bases; junction bases outside the gene matches: 5. As DNA, the CDR3 is TGTGCCAGCAGCTTAGAACTAGCGGGGTTTTATGAGCAGTTCTTC. Translating gives CASSLELAGFYEQFF. The full variable domain, in which reference TRBV7-2 and TRBJ2-1 provide the parts outside the CDR3, is GAGVSQSPSNKVTEKGKDVELRCDPISGHTALYWYRQSLGQGLEFLIYFQGNSAPDKSGLPSDRFSAERTGGSVSTLTIQRTQQEDSAVYLCASSLELAGFYEQFFGPGTRLTVL.

A word on this clone: Other DNA variants within this sample encode the same CDR3. The V call is TRBV19, the J call TRBJ1-1; 9 positions agree with TRBD1. With 7 bases clipped from V and 0 bases from J, the junction kept 9 bases outside the gene matches. In germline, CDR1 is LNHDA, CDR2 SQIVND (reference sequence). The CDR3 is made up of 16 amino acids. The CDR3 reads CASKPGQGTMNTEAFF. The CDR3 DNA reads as TGTGCCAGTAAGCCGGGACAGGGAACCATGAACACTGAAGCTTTCTTT.